This T cell receptor beta chain was recorded in a study of T cell responses to AZD1222 COVID-19 vaccine. Whole-study results and caveats: Researchers report vaccine-associated CD4 TCRs spanning spike, with dominance at 160-218 and 743-854. The study identified only 6 or 7 AZD1222 recipients as seropositive at baseline.

Trimming cost V 1 base and J 11 bases, with 17 bases left between them. CDR1 SGHTA and CDR2 FQGNSA come from the germline V gene. The CDR3 extends over 14 amino acids. This clone was seen once. The antigen is undetermined. The table came from immunoSEQ multiplex PCR; TCRdb's copy has only in-frame clones and leaves some out. The repertoire holds roughly 170,000 clones, 90% to 95% seen once, with approximately 0.88% in the top ten. V is TRBV7-2 and J is TRBJ1-1; D unclear. Sequenced here: peripheral blood, sampled on day 0 of AZD1222 vaccination. The receptor was isolated from an adult in good health. CDR3 region: CASSLDGRRGWAFF. The CDR3 bases are TGTGCCAGCAGCTTAGACGGACGGCGTGGGTGGGCTTTCTTT.